These T cell receptor beta chains were read from a single sample in a study of shared clonotypes between healthy human individuals. Clones were read by immunoSEQ multiplex PCR, and TCRdb kept only the in-frame ones, dropping some. The sample holds about 480,000 clones, approximately 79% seen once. The sequenced material came from PBMCs. These receptors all come from a middle-aged woman in good health. Some clones in this sample may be carry-over from other donors' samples. Both conserved end residues are part of each CDR3.

v_call	cdr3_aa
TRBV7-9	CASSLGGLDNEQFF
TRBV6-1	CASRPGQDNEQFF
TRBV2	CASSVGQGTFF
TRBV27	CASNRLAGTQETQYF
TRBV6-5	CASSYSSGTVDNEQFF
TRBV18	CASSPRGFPTYEQYF
TRBV15	CATSRPKYSNQPQHF
TRBV6-1	CASSAPGLVGNEQFF
TRBV6-6	CASRGGGTGELFF
TRBV5-1	CASRQGGGTDTQYF
TRBV7-2	CASSPQTGVGEQYF
TRBV7-8	CASRRRDTYEQYF
TRBV29-1	CSVEEGASYNEQFF
TRBV18	CASSQDYTYEQYF
TRBV6-6	CASGQGADYGYTF
TRBV7-2	CASSLATGLYEQYF
TRBV4-2	CASSQEIRDYYGYTF
TRBV30	CAWSVTGFFWQYF
TRBV5-4	CASSPGLSEQYF
TRBV27	CASSTLEGANWGEQYF
TRBV18	CASSPQAYRNQPQHF
TRBV9	CASSLFSGGLTDTQYF
TRBV2	CASSSMRRAEAFF
TRBV4-2	CASSQLQGAPGWEQYF
TRBV21-1	CASSKGTGGWETQYF
TRBV5-1	CASSFGLLGEYEQYF
TRBV5-1	CASSVSGRESDTQYF
TRBV28	CASSSPGYSSGNTIYF
TRBV7-9	CASSILAGVGVGEQFF
TRBV6-5	CASSFVGVNSPLHF
TRBV27	CASSFTDRGSTEAFF
TRBV7-2	CASSLMVLAGGGWADTQYF
TRBV6-5	CASSPGRRNYGYTF
TRBV19	CASFSWGRTATNYGYTF
TRBV2	CASSTSLSYNEQFF
TRBV11-2	CASSLGVLTGTSGSKLFF
TRBV28	CASSSRELTKKLSSYNEQFF
TRBV19	CASSTGLAGELFF
TRBV7-2	CASSWTSGTYNEQFF
TRBV12-5	CASGGPAGGSYNEQFF
TRBV2	CASSGRLAGYTGELFF
TRBV19	CASSTQTSGRAMGNTGELFF
TRBV5-8	CASSRREEKLFF
TRBV27	CASSGLGLVNEQFF
TRBV30	CAWSVGLAGAYEQYF
TRBV5-6	CASSPGRGTDTQYF
TRBV15	CATSRGFSYNEQFF
TRBV5-4	CASSLPGREYGYTF
TRBV13	CASSFRQARADTQYF
TRBV27	CASSQGTSGRNEQFF
TRBV7-8	CDSSAAGNTIYF